The rows below give T cell receptor beta chains drawn from one sample of a study of T cell responses to AZD1222 COVID-19 vaccine. This table comes from immunoSEQ multiplex PCR, and its TCRdb copy is limited to in-frame clones, with some not included. Here the sample spans around 100,000 clones, about 87% being singletons. The sample consisted of peripheral blood, taken 28 days after the second AZD1222 dose. These receptors were obtained from an adult who received the AZD1222 COVID-19 vaccine. Both conserved end residues are part of each CDR3. D genes are given only for firm matches.

D gene,J gene,CDR3 length,V gene,CDR3 protein,CDR3 DNA
.,TRBJ2-5,16,TRBV10-3,CAISEGAEGAFETQYF,TGTGCCATCAGTGAGGGGGCGGAGGGGGCCTTCGAGACCCAGTACTTC
.,TRBJ2-7,13,TRBV19,CASSPRRTYEQYF,TGTGCCAGTAGCCCGCGTAGGACCTACGAGCAGTACTTC
.,TRBJ2-7,16,TRBV28,CASSGPGRDVGYEQYF,TGTGCCAGCAGTGGACCTGGCCGGGACGTAGGGTACGAGCAGTACTTC
.,TRBJ1-2,14,TRBV6-5,CASSLVGGNYGYTF,TGTGCCAGCAGTTTGGTGGGAGGGAACTATGGCTACACCTTC
.,TRBJ1-1,14,TRBV18,CASSLQDHRTEAFF,TGTGCCAGCTCACTACAGGACCATCGGACTGAAGCTTTCTTT
TRBD2,TRBJ2-3,19,TRBV13,CASSSLSGGQIMGTDTQYF,TGTGCCAGCAGCTCCCTTAGCGGGGGCCAAATAATGGGCACAGATACGCAGTATTTT
.,TRBJ2-2,12,TRBV29-1,CSVRNRAGELFF,TGCAGCGTCCGTAACAGGGCCGGGGAGCTGTTTTTT
TRBD1,TRBJ1-1,14,TRBV7-2,CASSPRQGGTEAFF,TGTGCCAGCAGCCCTCGACAGGGTGGGACTGAAGCTTTCTTT
.,TRBJ1-6,12,TRBV9,CASSADNSPLHF,TGTGCCAGCAGCGCGGACAATTCACCCCTCCACTTT
TRBD1,TRBJ2-5,16,TRBV5-4,CASRRDATGVAETQYF,TGTGCCAGCAGGAGGGACGCGACAGGGGTAGCGGAGACCCAGTACTTC
.,TRBJ1-5,13,TRBV28,CASSLYSNQPQHF,TGTGCCAGCAGTTTATACAGCAATCAGCCCCAGCATTTT